Each of the 10 T cell receptor beta chains below was sequenced from the same sample in a study of identical twins. TCRdb called the 5' RACE reads again in MiXCR, with one record for every CDR3 protein. This sample yields 540,000 or so distinct CDR3 sequences, of which around 22% are seen a single time; approximately 0.52% belongs to the top ten. These sequences were also reported in another study, on yellow fever vaccine responses in identical twins.

The sequencing sample was made of CD4+ T cells sorted from blood. These receptors originate from a woman younger than 30 in good health.

This clonotype has a single count. This chain uses TRBV4-1 with TRBJ2-1; the D is unclear. Looked up from germline, CDR1 is MGHRA and CDR2 is YSYEKL. This CDR3 comprises 16 residues. Trimming shortened V by 2 bases and J by 0 bases, and 11 bases separated the two germline ends. The CDR3 reads CASSQRHLSSYNEQFF. The DNA for the CDR3 is TGCGCCAGCAGCCAACGGCACCTGAGCTCCTACAATGAGCAGTTCTTC.

The genes are TRBV6-1 and TRBJ2-1; D might be TRBD1 (7 bases). Germline V gene sequence: CDR1 MNHNS, CDR2 SASEGT. Trimming stripped 6 bases from V and 4 bases from J, with 13 bases between. The length of the CDR3 is 14 residues. The CDR3 is CASSQGGKYNEQFF. The DNA of the CDR3 is TGTGCCAGCAGCCAGGGGGGCAAATACAATGAGCAGTTCTTC.

The genes are TRBV5-1 and TRBJ1-3, with D maybe TRBD1 (5 bases). This CDR3 region has 15 residues. From germline, CDR1 is SGHRS and CDR2 YFSETQ. V lost 4 bases to trimming and J lost 0 bases, with 11 bases between them. The chain's CDR3 is CASSGTGGSGNTIYF. For the CDR3, the DNA is TGCGCCAGCAGCGGAACAGGTGGCTCTGGAAACACCATATATTTT.

This chain connects TRBV3-1 to TRBJ1-2; D unclear. The germline CDR1 and CDR2 sequences are LGHDT and YNNKEL (reference sequence). The CDR3 is 13 residues long. Trimming removed 0 bases from V and 4 bases from J, with 6 bases in between. The CDR3 protein is CASSQDTLYGYTF. For the CDR3, the DNA is TGTGCCAGCAGCCAAGATACCCTCTATGGCTACACCTTC.

This clonotype was detected ten times or more. The chain recombines TRBV4-1 with TRBJ2-1; weak D call: TRBD1 (5 bases). The CDR3 runs to 17 residues. CDR1 and CDR2 (germline): MGHRA, YSYEKL. Trimming cost V 1 base and J 7 bases, with 20 bases left between them. CDR3 bases: TGCGCCAGCAGCCAAGTGGCAGGGCCATCCGGGTTGAATGAGCAGTTCTTC. It translates to CASSQVAGPSGLNEQFF.

This clonotype turned up a few times. V gene TRBV20-1 combines with J gene TRBJ2-1, with D perhaps matching TRBD1 (5 bases). The germline V and J ends were trimmed by 6 bases and 8 bases, with 17 bases remaining between them. Germline V CDR1 and CDR2: DFQATT, SNEGSKA (reference sequence). The CDR3 is 13 amino acids. For the CDR3, the DNA is TGCAGTGCCCAGAGGCTAGGGGTTTATGAGCAGTTCTTC. Amino acid sequence: CSAQRLGVYEQFF.

The rearrangement uses TRBV24-1 and TRBJ2-1; perhaps D is TRBD1 or TRBD2 (5 bases each). CDR3 length: 14 residues. With 3 bases removed from V and 9 bases from J, the gap between germline ends came to 14 bases. Germline values: CDR1 KGHDR, CDR2 SFDVKD. The CDR3 region has the DNA TGTGCCACCAGTGATACCGGGACCCTAGGTGAGCAGTTCTTC. Protein sequence: CATSDTGTLGEQFF.

The chain joins TRBV7-9 to TRBJ1-3; no reliable D call. The length of the CDR3 is 13 residues. Looked up from germline, CDR1 is SEHNR and CDR2 is FQNEAQ (reference sequence). V was cut by 1 base and J by 3 bases, with 4 bases left in between. The CDR3 protein is CASSLVVGNTIYF. The CDR3 DNA reads TGTGCCAGCAGCTTAGTCGTTGGAAACACCATATATTTT.

This clonotype has only a few counts. The chain joins TRBV6-5 to TRBJ1-5; D gene uncertain. The V gene lost 6 bases and the J gene lost 0 bases, with 12 bases spanning the gap. There are 15 residues in the CDR3. Germline-derived CDR1 and CDR2 are MNHEY and SVGAGI. The CDR3 nucleotides read TGTGCCAGCAGACCAAATGTAGATAGCAATCAGCCCCAGCATTTT. Translating it yields CASRPNVDSNQPQHF.

This clonotype was counted a few times. The J gene is TRBJ2-6, the V gene TRBV20-1; D unclear. Germline CDR1 reads DFQATT; CDR2 reads SNEGSKA (reference sequence). This CDR3 has 14 residues. Between the trimmed V and J ends, which lost 3 bases and 0 bases, there was a span of 6 bases. The CDR3 loop reads CSASVSSGANVLTF. The CDR3 DNA reads as TGCAGTGCTAGTGTTTCCTCTGGGGCCAACGTCCTGACTTTC.